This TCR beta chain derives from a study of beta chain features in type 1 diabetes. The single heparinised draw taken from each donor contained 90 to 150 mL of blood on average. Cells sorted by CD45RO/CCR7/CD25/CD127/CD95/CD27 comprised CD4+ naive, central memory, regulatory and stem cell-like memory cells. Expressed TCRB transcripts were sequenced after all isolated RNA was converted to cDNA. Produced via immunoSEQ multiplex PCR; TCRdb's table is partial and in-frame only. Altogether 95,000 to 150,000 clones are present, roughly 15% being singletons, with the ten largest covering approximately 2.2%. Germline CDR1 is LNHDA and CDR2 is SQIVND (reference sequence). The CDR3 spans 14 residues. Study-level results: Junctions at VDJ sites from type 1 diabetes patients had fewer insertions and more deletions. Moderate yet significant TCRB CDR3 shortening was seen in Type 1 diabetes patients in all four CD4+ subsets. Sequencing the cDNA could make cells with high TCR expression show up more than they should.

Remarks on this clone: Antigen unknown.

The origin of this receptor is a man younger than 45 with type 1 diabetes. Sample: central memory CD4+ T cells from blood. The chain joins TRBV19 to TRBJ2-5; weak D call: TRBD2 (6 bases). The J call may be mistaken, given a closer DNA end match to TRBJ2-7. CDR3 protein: CASSIGGWSYEQYF. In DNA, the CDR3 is TGTGCCAGTAGTATCGGGGGTTGGTCCTACGAGCAGTACTTC.